This T cell receptor (beta chain) originates from a study of cytomegalovirus exposure and HLA in healthy donors. 60 Vbeta and 13 Jbeta primers were used in PCR. The table came from immunoSEQ multiplex PCR; TCRdb's copy has only in-frame clones and leaves some out. The sample includes 130,000 to 150,000 clones, over 60% seen only once; the top ten take 2.5% to 3.5%. Trimming cost V 4 bases and J 5 bases; bases outside gene matches: 14. The CDR3 loop spans 17 amino acids. The germline gives CDR1 MNHEY, CDR2 SMNVEV (reference sequence). The chain is built from TRBV27 and TRBJ2-5; 9 bases line up with TRBD2. The sequencing sample was made of PBMCs. This TCR was sampled from a man aged 35-49 years in good health and CMV-seropositive. The DNA for the CDR3 is TGTGCCAGCAGTTCATCCGGGAGGCTAGCGGGACGGGAGACCCAGTACTTC. This gives the protein CASSSSGRLAGRETQYF.